The T cell receptor beta chain under discussion was sequenced for a study of OX40 agonist ivuxolimab in advanced cancers. In the study overall: A history of anti-PD-1, anti-PD-L1 or anti-CTLA-4 therapy was acceptable, and roughly 40% had some.

Findings of the study overall: Relative to CD4+, CD8+ T cells held more expanded clones on average. Dosing at 0.1 to 3.0 mg/kg was accompanied by clonal expansion of CD4+ and CD8+ blood T cells by week 6.

As concerns this clone: The antigen is not known.

Blood sampling took place at baseline, cycle 4 day 1, and cycle 7 day 1. Libraries were prepared by immunoSEQ multiplex PCR; TCRdb keeps only in-frame clonotypes and omits some of them. The profile shows fewer than 70,000 clones, around four fifths of them singletons. The CDR3 length is 16 residues. Sequencing was performed on CD4+ or CD8+ T cells sorted from blood, taken in a trial of the OX40 agonist ivuxolimab. The sequence was obtained from an adult with an advanced solid tumor such as melanoma, head and neck, liver or kidney cancer. The chain carries TRBV21-1 and TRBJ1-4; the table gives TRBD1 as D, unverified against the DNA. TRBV21-1 is a pseudogene. The CDR3 is CASILDRAATNEKLFF. The CDR3 bases are TGTGCCAGCATTTTAGACAGGGCAGCGACTAATGAAAAACTGTTTTTT.